This T cell receptor beta chain derives from a study of T cells expressing NK-cell markers. Study background: Out of eight donors sequenced, seven tested HCMV-seropositive and the remaining one seronegative.

TCRdb reprocessed the 5' RACE reads and reports one entry per CDR3 protein, with no DNA. Its table records 500,000 to 700,000 distinct CDR3 sequences. CDR1 is MNHEY and CDR2 is SVGAGI in the germline V gene. This CDR3 is built from 15 residues. General study points: Dominant NKG2C+ clonotypes accounted for about 1.0-8% of CD8+ T cells in over 5 donors. In a handful of donors, dominant clonotypes made up about 28.3-65% of CD3+CD56-NKG2C+ cells.

To note about this clonotype: What it recognizes is unknown.

The V gene is TRBV6-5, the J gene TRBJ1-2; the D call from TCRdb, TRBD1, cannot be confirmed without DNA. The receptor was derived from a man aged 18 to 30 in good health. Specimen: blood T cells: a sorted CD56 or NKG2C T cell subset, CD4+ or CD8+ T cells, or bulk PBMC T cells (not recorded which). CDR3 loop: CASSYPGATGGGYTF.